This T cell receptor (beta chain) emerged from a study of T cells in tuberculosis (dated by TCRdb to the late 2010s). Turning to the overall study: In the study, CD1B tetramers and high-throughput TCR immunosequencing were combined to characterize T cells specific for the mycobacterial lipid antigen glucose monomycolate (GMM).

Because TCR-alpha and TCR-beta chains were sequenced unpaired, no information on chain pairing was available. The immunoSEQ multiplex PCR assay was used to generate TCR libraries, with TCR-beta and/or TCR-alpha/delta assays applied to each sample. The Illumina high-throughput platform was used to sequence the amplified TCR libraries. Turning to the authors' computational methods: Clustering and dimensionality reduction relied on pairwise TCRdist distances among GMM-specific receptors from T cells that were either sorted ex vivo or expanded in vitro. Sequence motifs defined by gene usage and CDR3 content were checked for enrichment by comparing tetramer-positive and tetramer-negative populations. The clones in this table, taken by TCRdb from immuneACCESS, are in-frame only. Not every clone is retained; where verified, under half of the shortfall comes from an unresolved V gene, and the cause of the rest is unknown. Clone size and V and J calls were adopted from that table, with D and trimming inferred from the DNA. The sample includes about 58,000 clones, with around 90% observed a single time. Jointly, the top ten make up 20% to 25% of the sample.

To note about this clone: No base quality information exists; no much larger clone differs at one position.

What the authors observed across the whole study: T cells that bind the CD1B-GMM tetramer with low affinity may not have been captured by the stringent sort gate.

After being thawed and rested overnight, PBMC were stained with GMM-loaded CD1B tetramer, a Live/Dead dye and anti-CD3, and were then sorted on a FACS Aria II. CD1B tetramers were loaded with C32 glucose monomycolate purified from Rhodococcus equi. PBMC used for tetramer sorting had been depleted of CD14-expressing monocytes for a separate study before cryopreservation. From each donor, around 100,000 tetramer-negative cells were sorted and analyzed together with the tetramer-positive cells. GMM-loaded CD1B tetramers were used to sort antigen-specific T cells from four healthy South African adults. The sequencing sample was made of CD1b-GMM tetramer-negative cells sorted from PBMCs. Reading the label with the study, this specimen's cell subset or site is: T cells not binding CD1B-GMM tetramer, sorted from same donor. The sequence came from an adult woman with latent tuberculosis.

CDR3 reads: CASSQLGLDNEQFF. DNA sequence: TGCGCCAGCAGCCAACTGGGACTAGACAATGAGCAGTTCTTC. The V gene is TRBV4-1 and the J gene is TRBJ2-1; 8 middle bases align to TRBD2. Reading the germline V gene gives CDR1 MGHRA and CDR2 YSYEKL. Trimmed from V: 2 bases; trimmed from J: 5 bases; junction bases lacking a gene match: 2. Its CDR3 holds 14 amino acids, cysteine through phenylalanine. The retained sequence is limited to the CDR3, 42 bases, with the frame set at the first base.